This T cell receptor (beta chain) was retrieved from a study of shared clonotypes between healthy human individuals. Broader study findings: Memory subsets generally showed smaller estimated richness than naive subsets did.

As to this clone: Its antigen is not identified.

Trimming left V 5 bases short and J 0 bases short, with 11 bases between. Looked up from germline, CDR1 is SQVTM and CDR2 is ANQGSEA. This CDR3 spans 14 amino acids. Participating donors were healthy, HIV-negative adults free of recent acute infections or vaccinations. As processed by the authors: With immunoSEQ giving junction-only sequences and no quality scores, filtering differed. The method was immunoSEQ multiplex PCR; TCRdb's version includes in-frame clones alone and lacks a portion of them. That table gives V, J and clone size, and the DNA gave D and trimming. The data contain under 600,000 clones, less than 98% of them seen just once; the ten biggest clones take up around 0.058%.

This clonotype was sampled from a young woman in good health. The V and J genes are TRBV29-1 and TRBJ2-1; D ambiguous. Sequencing was done on a sample of naive CD4+ T cells sorted from blood. Subset in this sample: CD45RA+ positively selected. This CDR3 is CSVQTWSSYNEQFF. The CDR3 DNA follows: TGCAGCGTTCAGACTTGGAGCTCCTACAATGAGCAGTTCTTC.